The subject of this entry is one TCR beta chain. What it recognizes is unknown. V dropped 7 bases and J dropped 5; count of bases not matched to a gene: 4. CDR3 size: 12 residues. Germline CDR1 MDHEN, CDR2 SYDVKM. The data originate from a study of shared clonotypes between healthy human individuals. Whole-study findings and limits: Measured sharing among donors was expected to vary with sequencing depth. Around 5% of naive CD4 clonotypes were common to several donors.

Several immunoSEQ plates received, in even portions, the genomic DNA of each subset. Repertoires were generated with immunoSEQ multiplex PCR, while TCRdb's copy carries only in-frame clones and drops some. Here the sample spans around 2.1 million clones, 90% to 95% being singletons. CD45RO-negative, CCR7-selected cells formed the naive CD8 fraction, which excluded terminally differentiated effector memory CD45RA+ cells. Each sample came from a Caucasian adult donor living in Nashville, Tennessee. The V gene is TRBV28, the J gene TRBJ2-7, with 8 bases identical to TRBD1. Sequencing was carried out using naive CD8+ T cells from PBMCs. The source of this sequence is a man between 18 and 29 years old in good health. Some clones in this sample may be carry-over from other donors' samples. The CDR3 DNA reads TGTGCCAGCAAGAACAGGGGGAACGAGCAGTACTTC. It yields the protein CASKNRGNEQYF.